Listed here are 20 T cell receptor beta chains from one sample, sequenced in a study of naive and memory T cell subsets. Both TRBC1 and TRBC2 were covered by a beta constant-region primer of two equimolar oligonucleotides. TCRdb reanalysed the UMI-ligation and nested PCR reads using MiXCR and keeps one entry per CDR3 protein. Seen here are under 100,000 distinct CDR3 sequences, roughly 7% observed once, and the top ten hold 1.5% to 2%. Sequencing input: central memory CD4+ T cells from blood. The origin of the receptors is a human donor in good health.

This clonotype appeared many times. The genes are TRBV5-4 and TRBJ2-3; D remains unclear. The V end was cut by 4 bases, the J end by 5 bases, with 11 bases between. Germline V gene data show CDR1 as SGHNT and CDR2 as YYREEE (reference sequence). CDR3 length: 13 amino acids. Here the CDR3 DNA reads TGTGCCAGCAGCAGGGTTGGTGGAGATACGCAGTATTTT. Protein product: CASSRVGGDTQYF. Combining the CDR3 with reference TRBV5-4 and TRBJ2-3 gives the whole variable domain ETGVTQSPTHLIKTRGQQVTLRCSSQSGHNTVSWYQQALGQGPQFIFQYYREEENGRGNFPPRFSGLQFPNYSSELNVNALELDDSALYLCASSRVGGDTQYFGPGTRLTVL.

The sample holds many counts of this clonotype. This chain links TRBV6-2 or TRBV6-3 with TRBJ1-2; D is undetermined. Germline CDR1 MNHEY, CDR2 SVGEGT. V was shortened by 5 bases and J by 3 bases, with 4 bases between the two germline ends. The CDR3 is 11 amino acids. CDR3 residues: CASSGYYGYTF. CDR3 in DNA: TGTGCCAGCAGTGGCTACTATGGCTACACCTTC.

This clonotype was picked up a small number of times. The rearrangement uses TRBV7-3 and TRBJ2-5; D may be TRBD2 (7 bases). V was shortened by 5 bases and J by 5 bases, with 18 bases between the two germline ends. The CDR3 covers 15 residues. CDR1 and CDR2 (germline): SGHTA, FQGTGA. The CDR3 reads CASSRTGRGEETQYF. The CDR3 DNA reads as TGTGCCAGCAGCCGAACTGGGAGGGGGGAGGAGACCCAGTACTTC.

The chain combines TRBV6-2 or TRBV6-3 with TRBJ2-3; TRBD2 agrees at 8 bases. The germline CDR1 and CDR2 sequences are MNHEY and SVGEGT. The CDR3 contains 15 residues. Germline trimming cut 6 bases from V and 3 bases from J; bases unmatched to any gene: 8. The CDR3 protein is CASRTGTRVTDTQYF. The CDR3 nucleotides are TGTGCCAGCAGAACCGGGACTAGGGTGACAGATACGCAGTATTTT.

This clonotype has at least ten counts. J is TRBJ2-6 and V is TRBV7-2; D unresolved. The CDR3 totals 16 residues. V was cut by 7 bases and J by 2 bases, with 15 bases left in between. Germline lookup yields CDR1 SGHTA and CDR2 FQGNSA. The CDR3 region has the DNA TGTGCCAGCAAAACCCCCGGCTTGACTGGGGCCAACGTCCTGACTTTC. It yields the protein CASKTPGLTGANVLTF.

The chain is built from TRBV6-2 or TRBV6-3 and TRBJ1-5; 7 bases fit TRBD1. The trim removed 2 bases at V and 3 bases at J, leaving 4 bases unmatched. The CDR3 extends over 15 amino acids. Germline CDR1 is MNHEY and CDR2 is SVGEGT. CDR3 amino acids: CASSYPGQTNQPQHF. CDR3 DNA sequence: TGTGCCAGCAGTTACCCGGGACAGACCAATCAGCCCCAGCATTTT.

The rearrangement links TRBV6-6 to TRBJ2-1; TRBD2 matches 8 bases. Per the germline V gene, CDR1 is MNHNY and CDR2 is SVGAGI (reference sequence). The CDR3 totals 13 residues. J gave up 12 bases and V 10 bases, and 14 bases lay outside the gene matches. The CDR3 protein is CANKEGSGAVQFF. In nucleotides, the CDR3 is TGTGCCAACAAAGAAGGTAGCGGGGCCGTGCAGTTCTTC.

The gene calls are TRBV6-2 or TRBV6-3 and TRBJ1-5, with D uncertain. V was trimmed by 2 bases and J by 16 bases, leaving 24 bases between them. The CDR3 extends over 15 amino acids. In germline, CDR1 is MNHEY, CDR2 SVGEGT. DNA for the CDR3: TGTGCCAGCAGTTACCTCCCGGGCCCCAATCAGCCCCGACATTTT. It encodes CASSYLPGPNQPRHF.

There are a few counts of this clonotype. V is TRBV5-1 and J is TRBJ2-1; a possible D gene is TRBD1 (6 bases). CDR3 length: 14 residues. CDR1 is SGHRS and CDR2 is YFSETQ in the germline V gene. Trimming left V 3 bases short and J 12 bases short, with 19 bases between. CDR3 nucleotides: TGCGCCAGCAGCTGGGACAACACACCAATGGGGCAGTTCTTC. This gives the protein CASSWDNTPMGQFF.

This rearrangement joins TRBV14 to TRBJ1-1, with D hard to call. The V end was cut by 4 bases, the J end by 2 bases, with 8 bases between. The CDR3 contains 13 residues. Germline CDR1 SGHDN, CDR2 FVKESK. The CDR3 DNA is TGTGCCAGCAGCCCATCTTTAAACACTGAAGCTTTCTTT. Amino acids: CASSPSLNTEAFF. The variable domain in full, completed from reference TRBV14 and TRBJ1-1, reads EAGVTQFPSHSVIEKGQTVTLRCDPISGHDNLYWYRRVMGKEIKFLLHFVKESKQDESGMPNNRFLAERTGGTYSTLKVQPAELEDSGVYFCASSPSLNTEAFFGQGTRLTVV.

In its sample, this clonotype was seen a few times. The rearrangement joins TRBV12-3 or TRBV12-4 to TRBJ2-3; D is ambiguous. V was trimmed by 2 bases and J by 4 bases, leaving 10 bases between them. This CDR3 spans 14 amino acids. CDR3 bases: TGTGCCAGCAGTTTATCAAGGGCGGCAGATACGCAGTATTTT. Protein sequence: CASSLSRAADTQYF.

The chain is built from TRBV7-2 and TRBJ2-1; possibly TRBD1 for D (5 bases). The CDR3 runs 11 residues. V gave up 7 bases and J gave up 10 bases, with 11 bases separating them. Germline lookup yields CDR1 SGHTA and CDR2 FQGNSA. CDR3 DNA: TGTGCCAGCATCAGACAGAAAGAGCAGTTCTTC. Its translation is CASIRQKEQFF.

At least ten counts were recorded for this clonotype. The CDR3 protein is CASSEVGSGKPEQFF. The CDR3 DNA reads as TGTGCCAGCTCGGAGGTGGGGTCCGGAAAACCCGAGCAGTTCTTC. The chain couples TRBV12-3 or TRBV12-4 to TRBJ2-1; maybe TRBD2 (5 bases). This CDR3 has 15 amino acids. Trimming removed 8 bases from V and 10 bases from J, with 24 bases in between.

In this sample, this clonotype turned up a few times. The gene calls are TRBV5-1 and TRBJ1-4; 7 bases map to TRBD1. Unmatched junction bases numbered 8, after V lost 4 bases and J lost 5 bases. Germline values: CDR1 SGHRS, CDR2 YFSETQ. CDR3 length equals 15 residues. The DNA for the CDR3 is TGCGCCAGCAGCGCCTCCGGGACAGCAAATGAAAAACTGTTTTTT. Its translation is CASSASGTANEKLFF.

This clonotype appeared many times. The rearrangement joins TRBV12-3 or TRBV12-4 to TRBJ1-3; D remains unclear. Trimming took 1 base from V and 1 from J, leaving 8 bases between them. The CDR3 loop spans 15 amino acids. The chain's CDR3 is CASSLGGQSGNTIYF. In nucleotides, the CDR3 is TGTGCCAGCAGTTTAGGAGGCCAATCTGGAAACACCATATATTTT.

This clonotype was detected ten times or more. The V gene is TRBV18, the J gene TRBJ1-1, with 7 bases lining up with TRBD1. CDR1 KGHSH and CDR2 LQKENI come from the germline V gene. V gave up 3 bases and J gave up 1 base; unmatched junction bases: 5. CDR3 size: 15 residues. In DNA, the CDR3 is TGTGCCAGCTCACCCCGGACAGGACAGAACACTGAAGCTTTCTTT. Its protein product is CASSPRTGQNTEAFF.

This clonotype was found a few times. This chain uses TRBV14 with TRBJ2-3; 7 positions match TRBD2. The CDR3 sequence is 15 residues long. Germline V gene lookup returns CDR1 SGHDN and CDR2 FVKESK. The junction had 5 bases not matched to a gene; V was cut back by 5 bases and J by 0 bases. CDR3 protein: CASSIRDYSTDTQYF. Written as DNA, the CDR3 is TGTGCCAGCAGCATACGGGACTACAGCACAGATACGCAGTATTTT.

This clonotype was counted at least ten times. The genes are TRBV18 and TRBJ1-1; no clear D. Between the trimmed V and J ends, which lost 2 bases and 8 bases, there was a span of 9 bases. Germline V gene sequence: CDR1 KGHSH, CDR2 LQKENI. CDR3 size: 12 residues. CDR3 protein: CASSPGRVEAFF. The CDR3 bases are TGTGCCAGCTCACCAGGACGGGTAGAAGCTTTCTTT.

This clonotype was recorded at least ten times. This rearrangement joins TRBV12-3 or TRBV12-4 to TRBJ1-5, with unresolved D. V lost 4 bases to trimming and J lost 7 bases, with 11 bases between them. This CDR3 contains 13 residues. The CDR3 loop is CASSSGPEQPQHF. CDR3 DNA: TGTGCCAGCAGTTCCGGTCCGGAACAGCCCCAGCATTTT.

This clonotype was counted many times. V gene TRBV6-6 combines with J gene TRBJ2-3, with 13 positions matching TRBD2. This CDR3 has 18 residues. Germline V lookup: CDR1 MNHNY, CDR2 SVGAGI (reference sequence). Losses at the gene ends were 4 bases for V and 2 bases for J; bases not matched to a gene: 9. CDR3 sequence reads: CASSSGTSGAPNTDTQYF. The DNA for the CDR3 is TGTGCCAGCAGTTCCGGGACTAGCGGGGCTCCCAACACAGATACGCAGTATTTT.